The next 23 T cell receptor beta chains were all read from a single sample in a study of blood T cell repertoires in COVID-19. Only in-frame clones appear in the TCRdb table, and some are missing; sequencing was by immunoSEQ multiplex PCR. Altogether more than 95,000 clones are present, roughly nine tenths being singletons, with the ten largest covering 7.9%. The specimen was peripheral blood. The receptor set was obtained from a man aged 65 to 79 who had recovered from COVID-19.

The CDR3 DNA follows: TGCGCCAGCTGTAGGGAGGGTGCCGGGGAGCTGTTTTTT. This gives the protein CASCREGAGELFF. The chain couples TRBV5-1 to TRBJ2-2; TRBD2 agrees at 7 bases. V lost 7 bases, J lost 6 bases, and 6 bases stayed unmatched. CDR1 SGHRS and CDR2 YFSETQ come from the germline V gene. The CDR3 is made up of 13 amino acids.

The chain recombines TRBV10-3 with TRBJ2-2, with 9 bases aligning to TRBD1. Trimming took 5 bases from V and 6 from J; bases not matched to a gene: 13. Germline CDR1 and CDR2: ENHRY and SYGVKD. This CDR3 comprises 17 residues. CDR3 sequence (DNA): TGTGCCATCAGTCCCAGCCGGACAGGGGTGGTCGCCGGGGAGCTGTTTTTT. Translating gives CAISPSRTGVVAGELFF.

V gene TRBV28 combines with J gene TRBJ2-1; tentative D call: TRBD2 (5 bases). Germline V gives CDR1 MDHEN, CDR2 SYDVKM. This CDR3 comprises 14 residues. Trimming took off 6 bases at V and 5 bases at J, with 14 bases between the two ends. DNA of the CDR3: TGTGCCAGCAGCCGCTCGGGGAGCCACAATGAGCAGTTCTTC. It specifies CASSRSGSHNEQFF.

This chain connects TRBV5-8 to TRBJ2-7; tentative D call: TRBD1 (5 bases). The CDR3 length is 15 residues. Trimming removed 0 bases at V and 5 bases at J, with 15 bases between. Germline V gene data show CDR1 as SGHTS and CDR2 as YDEGEE. The CDR3 loop reads CASSLGEVGRNEQYF. CDR3 nucleotides: TGTGCCAGCAGCTTGGGTGAAGTGGGGCGTAACGAGCAGTACTTC.

The chain carries TRBV7-2 and TRBJ1-1; D gene ambiguous. This CDR3 has 13 amino acids. V was cut by 0 bases and J by 7 bases, with 9 bases left in between. Germline V gene data show CDR1 as SGHTA and CDR2 as FQGNSA. In DNA, the CDR3 is TGTGCCAGCAGCTTAGCGGTAGCCTATGAAGCTTTCTTT. Protein: CASSLAVAYEAFF.

The genes are TRBV19 and TRBJ2-1; TRBD1 matches 8 bases. The CDR3 has 15 amino acids. Unmatched junction bases numbered 5, after V lost 5 bases and J lost 2 bases. Germline assignment: CDR1 LNHDA and CDR2 SQIVND (reference sequence). The CDR3 sequence: CASSLGQGAYNEQFF. CDR3 DNA: TGTGCCAGTAGTCTCGGACAGGGCGCCTACAATGAGCAGTTCTTC.

The rearrangement joins TRBV4-2 to TRBJ2-7; TRBD1 matches at 8 bases. The V and J ends lost 0 bases and 3 bases, in that order; junction bases with no gene match: 4. The CDR3 spans 15 residues. CDR1 and CDR2 (germline): LGHNA, YNFKEQ. DNA for the CDR3: TGTGCCAGCAGCCAAGATGTCAGGGGGCTCTACGAGCAGTACTTC. This encodes CASSQDVRGLYEQYF.

This clone was observed a single time. V gene TRBV4-3 combines with J gene TRBJ2-7; the D gene is possibly TRBD2 (6 bases). The germline V gene has CDR1 LGHNA and CDR2 YSLEER. The length of the CDR3 is 13 residues. V dropped 0 bases and J dropped 7 bases, with 10 bases sitting between them. Here the CDR3 reads CASSQDGSGEQYF. The CDR3 nucleotides are TGCGCCAGCAGCCAAGATGGTAGCGGAGAGCAGTACTTC.

This clone has a count of ten or more. The V and J genes are TRBV5-3 and TRBJ1-3; 7 positions match TRBD1. TRBV5-3 is treated as an ORF (open reading frame) with a function not yet certain. This CDR3 has 17 residues. V gave up 1 base and J gave up 0 bases; unmatched junction bases: 7. CDR3 DNA: TGTGCCAGAAGCTTGCATGGGACAGAAGACTCTGGAAACACCATATATTTT. Translating gives CARSLHGTEDSGNTIYF.

This rearrangement joins TRBV7-9 to TRBJ2-1, with a possible D match to TRBD2 (7 bases). The CDR3 contains 15 residues. Trimming took 2 bases from V and 4 from J, leaving 12 bases between them. The germline gives CDR1 SEHNR, CDR2 FQNEAQ (reference sequence). CDR3 nucleotides: TGTGCCAGCAGCTTACGGGGGGCTTCATACAATGAGCAGTTCTTC. This encodes CASSLRGASYNEQFF.

This chain uses TRBV6-6 with TRBJ1-6; D call uncertain. Germline assignment: CDR1 MNHNY and CDR2 SVGAGI (reference sequence). CDR3 size: 20 residues. V was cut by 5 bases and J by 9 bases, with 32 bases left in between. The CDR3 here is CASSRHLELNSKPVGSPLHF. For the CDR3, the DNA is TGTGCCAGCAGTCGACATCTTGAACTAAATTCGAAGCCAGTAGGTTCACCCCTCCACTTT.

V usage is TRBV18 and J usage is TRBJ2-4; 10 nucleotides match TRBD1. V gave up 4 bases and J gave up 1 base; unmatched junction bases: 10. The CDR3 spans 18 residues. From germline, CDR1 is KGHSH and CDR2 LQKENI. The CDR3 spells CASSHGGQGGEAKNIQYF. CDR3 nucleotides: TGTGCCAGCTCACACGGAGGACAGGGGGGTGAGGCCAAAAACATTCAGTACTTC.

This clone rates as medium-sized. The chain has TRBV3-1 (or the pseudogene TRBV3-2) and TRBJ1-3; TRBD1 is a possible D gene (5 bases). Per germline, CDR1 LGHDT and CDR2 YNNKEL (reference sequence). Trimming removed 1 base from V and 3 bases from J, with 13 bases in between. CDR3 length equals 16 residues. DNA for the CDR3: TGTGCCAGCAGCCAAGGGGCACGGGGGTTTGGAAACACCATATATTTT. Its translation is CASSQGARGFGNTIYF.

This clone was seen once. The J gene is TRBJ2-1, the V gene TRBV5-1, with D possibly TRBD1 on 6 matching bases. Trimming took off 6 bases at V and 4 bases at J, with 11 bases between the two ends. The CDR3 consists of 13 residues. Germline values: CDR1 SGHRS, CDR2 YFSETQ. CDR3 sequence reads: CASNVDRYNEQFF. Here the CDR3 DNA reads TGCGCCAGCAACGTGGACAGATACAATGAGCAGTTCTTC.

The V gene is TRBV7-2, the J gene TRBJ2-7; a weak D match, TRBD2 (6 bases). CDR3 size: 15 residues. V was pared by 6 bases and J by 0 bases, with 15 bases between. Germline CDR1 SGHTA, CDR2 FQGNSA. CDR3 loop: CASSPQGGHSYEQYF. The CDR3 DNA sequence: TGTGCCAGCAGTCCCCAGGGAGGTCACTCCTACGAGCAGTACTTC.

The J gene is TRBJ1-6, the V gene TRBV5-4, with D hard to call. V was clipped by 1 base and J by 6 bases, with 11 bases between them. Germline CDR1 SGHNT, CDR2 YYREEE (reference sequence). The CDR3 has 15 residues. CDR3 loop: CASSLFARSNSPLHF. As DNA, the CDR3 is TGTGCCAGCAGCTTGTTCGCGCGGTCTAATTCACCCCTCCACTTT.

The V gene is TRBV6-2 or TRBV6-3, the J gene TRBJ2-1, with D possibly TRBD1 on 5 matching bases. This CDR3 spans 13 amino acids. Germline V gene data show CDR1 as MNHEY and CDR2 as SVGEGT. The ends were cut back, 6 bases at V and 5 bases at J, with 11 bases in the middle. The CDR3 reads CASSGRGDNEQFF. Written as DNA, the CDR3 is TGTGCCAGCAGCGGTAGGGGCGACAATGAGCAGTTCTTC.

The chain recombines TRBV6-4 with TRBJ1-5, with D uncertain. The CDR3 sequence is 13 residues long. V lost 6 bases and J 3 bases, leaving 9 bases between the germline ends. Germline CDR1 reads MRHNA; CDR2 reads SNTAGT. CDR3 sequence (DNA): TGTGCCAGCAGCCTTAACACCAATCAGCCCCAGCATTTT. Protein product: CASSLNTNQPQHF.

The J gene is TRBJ1-5, the V gene TRBV27; 8 positions match TRBD1. This CDR3 region has 16 residues. The trim removed 4 bases at V and 2 bases at J, leaving 7 bases unmatched. Germline values: CDR1 MNHEY, CDR2 SMNVEV (reference sequence). For the CDR3, the DNA is TGTGCCAGCAGTTCGGCAGACAGGGGCGGCAATCAGCCCCAGCATTTT. Amino acids: CASSSADRGGNQPQHF.

This clone was observed a few times. The chain employs TRBV10-3 and TRBJ2-1; 8 bases fit TRBD2. The CDR3 consists of 14 residues. J gave up 7 bases and V 5 bases, and 7 bases lay outside the gene matches. CDR1 and CDR2 (germline): ENHRY, SYGVKD. The DNA for the CDR3 is TGTGCCATCAGTCCAGAGCGGGAGAGGAATGAGCAGTTCTTC. This sequence encodes CAISPERERNEQFF.

The chain carries TRBV7-6 and TRBJ2-2; D might be TRBD2 (6 bases). V was pared by 1 base and J by 1 base, with 13 bases between. The CDR3 length is 17 residues. CDR1 SGHVS and CDR2 FNYEAQ come from the germline V gene. The CDR3, as DNA: TGTGCCAGCAGCTTAGTATCGGGGAGGCGGAACACCGGGGAGCTGTTTTTT. Residues: CASSLVSGRRNTGELFF. Looking up the rest from reference TRBV7-6 and TRBJ2-2 gives the full variable domain: GAGVSQSPRYKVTKRGQDVALRCDPISGHVSLYWYRQALGQGPEFLTYFNYEAQQDKSGLPNDRFSAERPEGSISTLTIQRTEQRDSAMYRCASSLVSGRRNTGELFFGEGSRLTVL.

This chain connects TRBV6-5 to TRBJ2-7, with D possibly being TRBD1 (6 bases). V was shortened by 7 bases and J by 6 bases, with 16 bases between the two germline ends. The CDR3 runs 13 residues. Germline values: CDR1 MNHEY, CDR2 SVGAGI. The CDR3 here is CASTIQGMGEQYF. CDR3 nucleotides: TGTGCCAGCACCATACAGGGTATGGGCGAGCAGTACTTC.

The chain employs TRBV11-3 and TRBJ1-6; D not resolved. From germline, CDR1 is SGHNT and CDR2 YENEEA. V was shortened by 6 bases and J by 11 bases, with 11 bases between the two germline ends. CDR3 length: 12 residues. The CDR3 bases are TGTGCCAGCAGGAGGTCCGTGGCACCCCTCCACTTT. It encodes CASRRSVAPLHF.